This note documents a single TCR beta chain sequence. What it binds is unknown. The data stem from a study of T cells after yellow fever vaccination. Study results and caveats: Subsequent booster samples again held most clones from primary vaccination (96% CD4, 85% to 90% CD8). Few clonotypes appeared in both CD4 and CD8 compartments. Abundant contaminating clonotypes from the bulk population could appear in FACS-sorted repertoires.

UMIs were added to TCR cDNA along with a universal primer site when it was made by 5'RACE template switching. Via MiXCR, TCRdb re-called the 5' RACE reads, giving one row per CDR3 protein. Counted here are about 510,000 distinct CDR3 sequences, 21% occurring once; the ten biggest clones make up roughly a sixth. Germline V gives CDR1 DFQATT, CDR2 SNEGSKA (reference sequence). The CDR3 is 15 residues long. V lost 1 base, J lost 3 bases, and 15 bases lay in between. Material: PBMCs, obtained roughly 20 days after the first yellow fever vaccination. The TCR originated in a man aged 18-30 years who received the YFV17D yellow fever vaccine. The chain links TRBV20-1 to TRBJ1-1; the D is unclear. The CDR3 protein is CSARGPEARHTEAFF. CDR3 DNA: TGCAGTGCTAGAGGCCCAGAGGCCAGGCACACTGAAGCTTTCTTT.